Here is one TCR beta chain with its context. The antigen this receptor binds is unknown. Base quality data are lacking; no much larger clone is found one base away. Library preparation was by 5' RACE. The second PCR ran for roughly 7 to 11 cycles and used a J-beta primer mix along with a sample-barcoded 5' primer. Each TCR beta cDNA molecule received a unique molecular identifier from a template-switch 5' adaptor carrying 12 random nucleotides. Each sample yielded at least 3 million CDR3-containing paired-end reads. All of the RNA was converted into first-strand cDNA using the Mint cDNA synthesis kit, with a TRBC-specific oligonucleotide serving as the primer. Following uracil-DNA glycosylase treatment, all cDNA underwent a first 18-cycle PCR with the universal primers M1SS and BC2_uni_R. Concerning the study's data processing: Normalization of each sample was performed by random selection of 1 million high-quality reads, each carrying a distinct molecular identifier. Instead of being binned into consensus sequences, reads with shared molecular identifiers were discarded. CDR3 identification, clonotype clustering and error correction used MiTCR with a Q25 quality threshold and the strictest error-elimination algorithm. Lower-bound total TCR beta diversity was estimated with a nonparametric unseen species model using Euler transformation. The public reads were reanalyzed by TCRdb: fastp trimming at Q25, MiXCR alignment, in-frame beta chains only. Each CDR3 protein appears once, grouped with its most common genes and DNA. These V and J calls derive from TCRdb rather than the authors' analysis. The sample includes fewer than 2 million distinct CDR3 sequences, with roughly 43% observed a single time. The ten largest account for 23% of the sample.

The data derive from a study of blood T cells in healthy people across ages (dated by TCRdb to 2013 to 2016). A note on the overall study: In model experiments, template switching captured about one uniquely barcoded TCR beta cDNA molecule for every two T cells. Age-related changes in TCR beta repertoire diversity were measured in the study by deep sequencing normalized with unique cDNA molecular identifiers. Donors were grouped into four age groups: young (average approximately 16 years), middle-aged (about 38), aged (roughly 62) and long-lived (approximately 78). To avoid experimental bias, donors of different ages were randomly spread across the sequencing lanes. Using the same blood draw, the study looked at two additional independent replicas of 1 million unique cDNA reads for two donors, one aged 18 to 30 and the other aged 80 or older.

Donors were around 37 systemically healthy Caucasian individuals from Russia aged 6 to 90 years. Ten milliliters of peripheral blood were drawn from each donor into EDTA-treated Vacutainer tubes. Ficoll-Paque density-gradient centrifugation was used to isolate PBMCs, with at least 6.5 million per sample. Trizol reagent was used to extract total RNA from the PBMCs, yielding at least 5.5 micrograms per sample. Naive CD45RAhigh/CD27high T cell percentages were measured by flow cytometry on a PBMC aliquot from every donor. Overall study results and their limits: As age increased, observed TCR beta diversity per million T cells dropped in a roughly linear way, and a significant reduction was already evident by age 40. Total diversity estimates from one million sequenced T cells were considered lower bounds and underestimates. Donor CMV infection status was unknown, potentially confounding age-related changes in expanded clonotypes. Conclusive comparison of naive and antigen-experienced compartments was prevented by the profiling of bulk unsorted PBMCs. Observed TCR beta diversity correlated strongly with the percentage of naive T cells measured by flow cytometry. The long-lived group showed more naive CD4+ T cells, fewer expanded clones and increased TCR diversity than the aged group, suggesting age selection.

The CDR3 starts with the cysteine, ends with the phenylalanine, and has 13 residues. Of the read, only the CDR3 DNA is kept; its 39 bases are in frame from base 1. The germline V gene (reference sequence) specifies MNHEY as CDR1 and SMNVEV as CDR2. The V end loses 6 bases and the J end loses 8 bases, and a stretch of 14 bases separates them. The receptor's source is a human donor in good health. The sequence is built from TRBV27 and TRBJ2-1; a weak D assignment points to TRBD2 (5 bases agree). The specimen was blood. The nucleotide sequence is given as TGTGCCAGCAGACCGGGAACCGTCGATGAGCAGTTCTTC. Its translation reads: CASRPGTVDEQFF.